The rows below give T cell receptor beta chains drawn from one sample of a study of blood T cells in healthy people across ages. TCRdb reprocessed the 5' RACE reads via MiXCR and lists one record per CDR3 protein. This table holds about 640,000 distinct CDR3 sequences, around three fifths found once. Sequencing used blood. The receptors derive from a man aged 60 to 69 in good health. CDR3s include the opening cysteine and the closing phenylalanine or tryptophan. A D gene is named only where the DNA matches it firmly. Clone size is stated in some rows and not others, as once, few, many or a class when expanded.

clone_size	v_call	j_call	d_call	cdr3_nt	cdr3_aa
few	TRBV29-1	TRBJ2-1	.	TGCAGCGTTGAAAGGGGTGGGAACGGGCACAATGAGCAGTTCTTC	CSVERGGNGHNEQFF
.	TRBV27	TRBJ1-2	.	TGTGCCAGCAGGTACCGTCCGAGGGGAGTCGGCTACACCTTC	CASRYRPRGVGYTF
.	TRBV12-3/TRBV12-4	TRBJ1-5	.	TGTGCCAGCAGTTTAGGGGTTTTGGTTAGCAATCAGCCCCAGCATTTT	CASSLGVLVSNQPQHF
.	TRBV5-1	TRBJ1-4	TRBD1	TGCGCCAGCAGCTTGAGAGGACAGGTTGAAAAACTGTTTTTT	CASSLRGQVEKLFF
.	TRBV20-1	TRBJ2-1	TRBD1	TGCAGTGCCGTTCCCGGGACAGGACACAATGAGCAGTTCTTC	CSAVPGTGHNEQFF
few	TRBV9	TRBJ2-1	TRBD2	TGTGCCAGCAGTCGAGCGGGAAGCTACAATGAGCAGTTCTTC	CASSRAGSYNEQFF
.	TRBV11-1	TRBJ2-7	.	TGTGCCAGCAGCTTAGGCATCCGCTACGAGCAGTACTTC	CASSLGIRYEQYF
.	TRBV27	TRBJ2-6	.	TGTGCCAGCAGTTTACCGGGGCCGGCGGGGGCCAACGTCCTGACTTTC	CASSLPGPAGANVLTF
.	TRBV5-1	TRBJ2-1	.	TGCGCCAGCAGCTTGGCAGAGGAGCAGTTCTTC	CASSLAEEQFF
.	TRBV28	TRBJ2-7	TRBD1	TGTGCCAGCAGTCCCCCCCGGGGCAGGGGGTCCTACGAGCAGTACTTC	CASSPPRGRGSYEQYF
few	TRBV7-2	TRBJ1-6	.	TGTGCCAGCAGCTTAATGCGATTTAATTCACCCCTCCACTTT	CASSLMRFNSPLHF
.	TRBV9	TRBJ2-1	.	TGTGCCAGCACCCGAGGACGAGGAGGGTCGGGAGATGAGCAGTTCTTC	CASTRGRGGSGDEQFF
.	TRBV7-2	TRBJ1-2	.	TGTGCCAGCAGCTTTCCTGATCGTCCGGCCGGCTACACCTTC	CASSFPDRPAGYTF
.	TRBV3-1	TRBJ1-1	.	TGTGCCAGCAGCCAAGGTTCTAACACTGAAGCTTTCTTT	CASSQGSNTEAFF
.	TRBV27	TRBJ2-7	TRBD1	TGTGCCAGCAGTTTAAGACCCGGACAGGCAAGCTCCTACGAGCAGTACTTC	CASSLRPGQASSYEQYF
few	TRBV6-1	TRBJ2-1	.	TGTGCCAGCAACGGTCCCTCCTACAATGAGCAGTTCTTC	CASNGPSYNEQFF
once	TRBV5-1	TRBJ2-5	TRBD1	TGCGCCAGCAGCTGGGGACAGGGGAACCAAGAGACCCAGTACTTC	CASSWGQGNQETQYF
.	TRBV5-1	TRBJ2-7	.	TGCGCCAGCAGCGAGACCCAAGCCCAGTACTTC	CASSETQAQYF
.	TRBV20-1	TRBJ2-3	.	TGCAGTGCTAGCACCCAAACAGATACGCAGTATTTT	CSASTQTDTQYF
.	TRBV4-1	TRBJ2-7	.	TGCGCCAGCAGCCTAAGCGGGCAGCAGTCCTACGAGCAGTACTTC	CASSLSGQQSYEQYF
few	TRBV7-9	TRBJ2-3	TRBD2	TGTGCCAGCAGCTCTACCGGGACTAGCGGGGGGGAAATCACAGATACGCAGTATTTT	CASSSTGTSGGEITDTQYF
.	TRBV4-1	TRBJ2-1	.	TGCGCCAGCAGCCGGTCGACAGACTCCAATGAGCAGTTCTTC	CASSRSTDSNEQFF
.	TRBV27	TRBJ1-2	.	TGTGCCAGCAGTTTATTTGCAGGGTCCAACTATGGCTACACCTTC	CASSLFAGSNYGYTF
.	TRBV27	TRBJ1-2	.	TGTGCCAGCAGTTTAAGGGGCGCAGCCTTTTATGGCTACACCTTC	CASSLRGAAFYGYTF
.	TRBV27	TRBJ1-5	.	TGTGCCAGCAGTTTATCAGGGTTCAATCAGCCCCAGCATTTT	CASSLSGFNQPQHF
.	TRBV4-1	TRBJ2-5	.	TGCGCCAGCAGCCTCAGCCCCGGGGGCCTCGAGACCCAGTACTTC	CASSLSPGGLETQYF
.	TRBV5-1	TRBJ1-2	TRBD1	TGCGCCAGCAGCCCGTGGGACAGTTCTAACTATGGCTACACCTTC	CASSPWDSSNYGYTF
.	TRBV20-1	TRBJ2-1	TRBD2	TGCAGTGCTAGAGGTCGCCTAGCGGCATACAATGAGCAGTTCTTC	CSARGRLAAYNEQFF
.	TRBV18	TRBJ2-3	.	TGTGCCAGCTCACCACCTAGCCCAGATACGCAGTATTTT	CASSPPSPDTQYF
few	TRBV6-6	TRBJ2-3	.	TGTGCCAGCAAGAGGGGGGCGGATACGCAGTATTTT	CASKRGADTQYF
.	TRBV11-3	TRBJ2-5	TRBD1	TGTGCCAGCAGCTTAGGAGGGACAGAAAGAGAGACCCAGTACTTC	CASSLGGTERETQYF
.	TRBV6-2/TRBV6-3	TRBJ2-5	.	TGTGCCAGCAGCCAATTGCGGCCTGAGGTGGAGACCCAGTACTTC	CASSQLRPEVETQYF
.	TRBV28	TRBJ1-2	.	TGTGCCAGCAGTTCCAATTTACTCAACTATGGCTACACCTTC	CASSSNLLNYGYTF
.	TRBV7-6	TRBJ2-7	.	TGTGCCAGCAGCTTAGAAGAGGGACGGACCGCCGAGCAGTACTTC	CASSLEEGRTAEQYF
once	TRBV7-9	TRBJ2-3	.	TGTGCCAGCAGCTGGATCCGGGACCCCACAGATACACAGTATTTT	CASSWIRDPTDTQYF
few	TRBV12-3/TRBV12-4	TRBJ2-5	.	TGTGCCAGCAGTTTACGGGTGAGAGAGACCCAGTACTTC	CASSLRVRETQYF
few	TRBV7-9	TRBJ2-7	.	TGTGCCAGCAGCCCCCGTAGGGGGAACGAGCAGTACTTC	CASSPRRGNEQYF
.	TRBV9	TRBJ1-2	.	TGTGCCAGCAGCGTAGCCGGGAGAAGTAGCGGCTACACCTTC	CASSVAGRSSGYTF
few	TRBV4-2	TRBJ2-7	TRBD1	TGTGCCAGCAGCCTACTCTTCGGATTAGGGGGCCACTACGAGCAGTACTTC	CASSLLFGLGGHYEQYF
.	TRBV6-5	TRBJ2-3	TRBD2	TGTGCCAGCAGTTACTCGAGGACCGGGGGGGATACGCAGTATTTT	CASSYSRTGGDTQYF
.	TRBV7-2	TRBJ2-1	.	TGTGCCAGCAGCTTACTTTGGCGGAGCTCCTACAATGAGCAGTTCTTC	CASSLLWRSSYNEQFF
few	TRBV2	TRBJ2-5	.	TGTGCCAGCAGTGAAGGCGTGGCAGGTCGGAGGCAGACCCAGTACTTC	CASSEGVAGRRQTQYF
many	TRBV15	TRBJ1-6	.	TGTGCCACCAGCAGAGATCGGGCAGGAAGCAATTCACCCCTCCACTTT	CATSRDRAGSNSPLHF
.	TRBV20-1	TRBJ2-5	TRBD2	TGCAGTGCTTTGCCCCCTAGCGGGGGTGAGACCCAGTACTTC	CSALPPSGGETQYF
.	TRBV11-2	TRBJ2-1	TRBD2	TGTGCCAGCAGCTTAGACGCGGGGGGGAATGAGCAGTTCTTC	CASSLDAGGNEQFF
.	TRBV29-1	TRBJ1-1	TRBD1	TGCAGCGTTGGACGGACAGGGGAAGCTTTCTTT	CSVGRTGEAFF
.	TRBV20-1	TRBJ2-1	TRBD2	TGCAGTGCAGTAGCGGGAGAATACAATGAGCAGTTCTTC	CSAVAGEYNEQFF
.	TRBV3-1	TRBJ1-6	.	TGTGCCAGCAGCCTGAAGGCCGAATGGTCACCCCTCCACTTT	CASSLKAEWSPLHF
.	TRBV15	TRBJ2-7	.	TGTGCCACCAGCAGAGAGGGTTCCTACGAGCAGTACTTC	CATSREGSYEQYF
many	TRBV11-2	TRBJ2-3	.	TGTGCCAGCAGCTTAGTTCAGGGGCCCCCAGATACGCAGTATTTT	CASSLVQGPPDTQYF
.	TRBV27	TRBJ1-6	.	TGTGCCAGCAGTGACAGGCCAGGGAGGCATTCACCCCTCCACTTT	CASSDRPGRHSPLHF
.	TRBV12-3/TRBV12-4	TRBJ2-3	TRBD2	TGTGCCAGCAGTTTAAATGGGGGGGCAGATACGCAGTATTTT	CASSLNGGADTQYF
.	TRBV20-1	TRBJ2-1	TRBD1	TGCAGTGCCGTGGGACAGGGGGCCAACAATAAGCAGTTCTTC	CSAVGQGANNKQFF
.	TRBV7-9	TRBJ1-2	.	TGTGCCAGCAGCCCAGAGACCGGAGCTACTAACTATGGCTACACCTTC	CASSPETGATNYGYTF